These T cell receptor beta chains were read from a single sample in a study of T cells expressing NK-cell markers. After re-calling the 5' RACE reads, TCRdb lists one entry per CDR3 protein, DNA absent. Reported are about half a million distinct CDR3 sequences; the ten largest clones contain 1.4%. The sample taken for sequencing was blood T cells: a sorted CD56 or NKG2C T cell subset, CD4+ or CD8+ T cells, or bulk PBMC T cells (not recorded which). Receptor source: a woman aged 45-59 years in good health. Each CDR3 is given with its conserved first and last residue. Each record gives: V gene, CDR3 length, J gene, CDR3 protein.

V: TRBV14; length: 17; J: TRBJ2-5; CDR3: CASSQGRSETMEETQYF
V: TRBV6-1; length: 13; J: TRBJ1-2; CDR3: CASSVTENYGYTF
V: TRBV11-3; length: 12; J: TRBJ2-1; CDR3: CASSLYQLEQFF
V: TRBV3-1; length: 16; J: TRBJ2-1; CDR3: CASSQVAGGPLTEQFF
V: TRBV30; length: 16; J: TRBJ2-4; CDR3: CAWGALATRAKNIQYF
V: TRBV10-3; length: 17; J: TRBJ2-5; CDR3: CAISERIVRNSMKTQYF
V: TRBV4-1; length: 14; J: TRBJ2-1; CDR3: CASSQVFSGKGQFF
V: TRBV12-5; length: 15; J: TRBJ1-1; CDR3: CASAPRGGMNTEAFF
V: TRBV6-5; length: 13; J: TRBJ1-2; CDR3: CASSYLPSYGYTF
V: TRBV11-2; length: 16; J: TRBJ2-7; CDR3: CASSPLPRGHSYEQYF
V: TRBV24-1; length: 14; J: TRBJ2-2; CDR3: CATSDLEGVGELFF
V: TRBV30; length: 12; J: TRBJ2-3; CDR3: CAWSKGTDTQYF
V: TRBV7-8; length: 14; J: TRBJ2-2; CDR3: CASSLGVPTGELFF